This TCR beta chain was retrieved from a study of shared clonotypes between healthy human individuals. The CDR3 totals 13 residues. V lost 5 bases to trimming and J lost 2 bases, with 8 bases between them. The germline V gene has CDR1 ENHRY and CDR2 SYGVKD. Only in-frame clones appear in the TCRdb table, and some are missing; sequencing was by immunoSEQ multiplex PCR. The sample includes over a million clones, about 84% of them seen just once. This TCR derives from a man between 18 and 29 years old in good health. Some clones in this sample may be carry-over from other donors' samples. V is TRBV10-3 and J is TRBJ2-3; perhaps TRBD2 as D (6 bases). The source material was memory CD4+ T cells from PBMCs. Described subset: CD45RA-negative fraction. DNA of the CDR3: TGTGCCATCAGTCCGGGAGTCACAGATACGCAGTATTTT. It translates to CAISPGVTDTQYF.